The following is a T cell receptor (beta chain) sequence with its context. These data originate in a study of blood T cell repertoires in COVID-19. With 4 bases removed from V and 6 bases from J, the gap between germline ends came to 12 bases. The CDR3 has 13 amino acids. Germline-derived CDR1 and CDR2 are KGHSH and LQKENI. The table came from immunoSEQ multiplex PCR; TCRdb's copy has only in-frame clones and leaves some out. Counted here are approximately 70,000 clones, 80% occurring once; the ten biggest clones make up roughly 20%. Sequencing was performed on peripheral blood. The rearrangement uses TRBV18 and TRBJ1-1; no clear D. This receptor was identified in a man between 70 and 80 years old who had recovered from COVID-19. The CDR3 DNA reads as TGTGCCAGCTCACAGGGAGGTGAGGCTGAAGCTTTCTTT. Amino acid sequence: CASSQGGEAEAFF. Variable domain in full (rest from reference TRBV18 and TRBJ1-1): NAGVMQNPRHLVRRRGQEARLRCSPMKGHSHVYWYRQLPEEGLKFMVYLQKENIIDESGMPKERFSAEFPKEGPSILRIQQVVRGDSAAYFCASSQGGEAEAFFGQGTRLTVV.